The clone carrying this TCR beta chain was recorded at least ten times. This CDR3 contains 16 residues. Germline V gene lookup returns CDR1 MDHEN and CDR2 SYDVKM. Losses at the gene ends were 3 bases for V and 6 bases for J; bases not matched to a gene: 11. Sequencing libraries for TCR beta were prepared with iRepertoire HTBI primers and Arm-PCR of CDR3 regions. TCRdb re-called the multiplex PCR reads through MiXCR, storing one row per CDR3 protein. Of 400,000 to 550,000 distinct CDR3 sequences listed, about a sixth were seen once; the top ten hold around 11%. This entry belongs to a study of regulatory T cells in long-lasting Graves disease. Across the whole study: Antithyroid drug exposure in newly diagnosed Graves' patients had lasted under 3 months.

Specified time point: newly diagnosed GD, antithyroid drugs for less than 3 months. Making the TCR library involved RNA that had been extracted from PBMCs. The sample was also linked to a second study, of T cells in Graves' hyperthyroidism and ophthalmopathy.

The rearrangement joins TRBV28 to TRBJ2-7; 10 nucleotides agree with TRBD2. The input for sequencing was peripheral blood mononuclear cells (PBMCs), taken at new diagnosis, from a patient treated with antithyroid drugs. The clonotype originates from a woman in her twenties or thirties with Graves disease. The CDR3 nucleotides read TGTGCCAGCAGTTTCGTCCGGGCTAGCGGGAGCGGCGAGCAGTACTTC. The encoded protein is CASSFVRASGSGEQYF.